This section outlines one TCR beta chain sequence together with its context. Its antigen is not identified. Sample time point: baseline pretreatment blood. Treatment described: 15 Gy SBRT to primary tumor, nephrectomy 4 weeks later. The patient's renal cell carcinoma had clear cell pathology. This sample was taken from a study of radiation and T cells in renal cell carcinoma. Study observations and caveats: From baseline, blood top tumor clonotypes peaked at 2 weeks post-radiation.

TCRdb keeps only in-frame clones here, not all; method: immunoSEQ multiplex PCR. This sample carries 130,000 or so clones, approximately 82% of them seen once, and the ten largest clones take under 25%. The germline gives CDR1 LNHDA, CDR2 SQIVND (reference sequence). V was shortened by 7 bases and J by 3 bases, with 13 bases between the two germline ends. The CDR3 contains 14 residues. The chain couples TRBV19 to TRBJ1-3; tentative D call: TRBD1 (5 bases). The clonotype originates from a woman in her fifties or sixties with renal cell carcinoma. Material: blood, obtained from a patient whose treatment included radiotherapy and nephrectomy. CDR3 amino acids: CASTSGIGGNTIYF. DNA for the CDR3: TGTGCCAGTACCTCAGGGATAGGTGGAAACACCATATATTTT.